The entry below describes one T cell receptor beta chain. What it binds is unknown. The sample comes from a study of somatic mutations in cytotoxic T cells in rheumatoid arthritis. General study findings and limits: TRBV07 appeared slightly underrepresented in the rheumatoid arthritis patients. That finding was not adjusted to account for multiple comparisons.

Germline V gives CDR1 LGHNA, CDR2 YSLEER. V was clipped by 4 bases and J by 8 bases, with 17 bases between them. CDR3 length: 15 residues. Produced via immunoSEQ multiplex PCR; TCRdb's table is partial and in-frame only. The sample includes 16,000 or so clones, more than 70% of them seen just once. J is TRBJ1-4 and V is TRBV4-3; D is uncertain. The source material was CD8+ T cells sorted from blood. This sequence originates from an adult with rheumatoid arthritis. The CDR3 loop is CASSRSSAAIEKLFF. CDR3 DNA: TGCGCCAGCAGCCGGTCTTCGGCGGCAATAGAAAAACTGTTTTTT.